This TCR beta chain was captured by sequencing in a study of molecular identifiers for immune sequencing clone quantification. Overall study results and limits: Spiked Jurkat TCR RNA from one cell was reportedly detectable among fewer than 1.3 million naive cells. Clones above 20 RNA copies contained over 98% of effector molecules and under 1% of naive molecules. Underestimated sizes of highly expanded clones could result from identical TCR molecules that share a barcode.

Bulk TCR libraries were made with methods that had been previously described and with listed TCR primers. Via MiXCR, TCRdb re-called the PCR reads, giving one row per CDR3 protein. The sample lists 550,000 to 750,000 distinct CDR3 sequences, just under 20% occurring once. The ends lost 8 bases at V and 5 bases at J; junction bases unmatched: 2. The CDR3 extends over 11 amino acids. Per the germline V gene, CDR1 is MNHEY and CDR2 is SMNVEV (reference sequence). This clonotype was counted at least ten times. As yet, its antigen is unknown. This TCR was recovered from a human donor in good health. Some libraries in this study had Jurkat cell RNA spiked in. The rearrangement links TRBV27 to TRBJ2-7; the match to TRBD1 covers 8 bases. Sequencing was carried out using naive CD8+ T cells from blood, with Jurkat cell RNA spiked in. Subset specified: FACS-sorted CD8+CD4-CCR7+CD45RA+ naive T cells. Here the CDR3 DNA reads TGTGCCAGCGGACAGGGTAACGAGCAGTACTTC. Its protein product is CASGQGNEQYF.